The TCR beta chain described here comes from a study of lymphopenia after photon versus proton radiotherapy. Notes on the study in general: Oligoclonal CD8+ Temra expansion after nadir drove photon patients' diversity drop. Authors raise, but do not show, better survival with proton therapy. Larger post-nadir TCR diversity loss correlated inversely with survival in deceased patients.

The CDR3 runs 16 residues. Germline loops: CDR1 MNHEY, CDR2 SMNVEV (reference sequence). V gave up 5 bases and J gave up 6 bases, with 23 bases separating them. Points on this clone: The antigen remains unidentified.

Here immunoSEQ multiplex PCR was the method, and the copy in TCRdb shows in-frame clones only, minus some. The sample yields 55,000 to 70,000 clones, 80% to 90% seen once. The TCR comes from a man older than 75 with esophageal cancer. This specimen consisted of peripheral blood, obtained from a patient treated with proton-based radiotherapy. The rearrangement joins TRBV27 to TRBJ2-7; D unclear. In DNA form, the CDR3 reads TGTGCCAGCAGTCCTCTTTCCCCATTCCGGGTCGGCGAGCAGTACTTC. Its translation is CASSPLSPFRVGEQYF.